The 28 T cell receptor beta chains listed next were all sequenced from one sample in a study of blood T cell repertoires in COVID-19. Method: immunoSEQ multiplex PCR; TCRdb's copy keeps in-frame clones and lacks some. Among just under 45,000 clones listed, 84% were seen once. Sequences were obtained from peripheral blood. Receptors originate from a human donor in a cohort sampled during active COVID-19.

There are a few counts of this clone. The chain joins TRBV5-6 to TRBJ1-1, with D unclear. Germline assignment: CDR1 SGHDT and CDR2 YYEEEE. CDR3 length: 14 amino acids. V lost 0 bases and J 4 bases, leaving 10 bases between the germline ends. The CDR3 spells CASSLGGWATEAFF. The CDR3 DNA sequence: TGTGCCAGCAGCTTGGGAGGGTGGGCCACTGAAGCTTTCTTT.

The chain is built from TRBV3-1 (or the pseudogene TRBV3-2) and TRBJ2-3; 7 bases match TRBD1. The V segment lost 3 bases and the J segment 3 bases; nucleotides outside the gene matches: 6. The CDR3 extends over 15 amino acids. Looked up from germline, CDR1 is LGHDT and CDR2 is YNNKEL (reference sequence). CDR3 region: CASSHGRGKTDTQYF. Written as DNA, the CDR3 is TGTGCCAGCAGCCACGGCAGGGGGAAGACAGATACGCAGTATTTT.

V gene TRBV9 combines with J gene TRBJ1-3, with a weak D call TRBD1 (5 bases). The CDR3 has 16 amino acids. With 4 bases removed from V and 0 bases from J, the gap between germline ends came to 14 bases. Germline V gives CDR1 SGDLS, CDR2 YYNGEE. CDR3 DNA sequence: TGTGCCAGCAGCTCCGACCCGGGGGTCTCTGGAAACACCATATATTTT. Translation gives CASSSDPGVSGNTIYF.

CDR3 sequence (DNA): TGCGCCAGCAGCCAAGATCCCAGCGGGGGCCTCACAGATACGCAGTATTTT. Protein product: CASSQDPSGGLTDTQYF. This chain joins TRBV4-1 and TRBJ2-3; 8 nucleotides line up with TRBD2. CDR3 length: 17 residues. Unmatched junction bases numbered 7, after V lost 0 bases and J lost 2 bases. The germline V gene has CDR1 MGHRA and CDR2 YSYEKL.

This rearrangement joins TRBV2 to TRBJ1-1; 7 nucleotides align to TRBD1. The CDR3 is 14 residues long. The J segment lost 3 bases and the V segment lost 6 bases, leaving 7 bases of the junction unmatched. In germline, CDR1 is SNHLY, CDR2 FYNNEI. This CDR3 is CASRKQGPDTEAFF. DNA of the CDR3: TGTGCCAGCAGAAAACAGGGGCCTGACACTGAAGCTTTCTTT. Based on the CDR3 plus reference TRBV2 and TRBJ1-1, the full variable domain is EPEVTQTPSHQVTQMGQEVILRCVPISNHLYFYWYRQILGQKVEFLVSFYNNEISEKSEIFDDQFSVERPDGSNFTLKIRSTKLEDSAMYFCASRKQGPDTEAFFGQGTRLTVV.

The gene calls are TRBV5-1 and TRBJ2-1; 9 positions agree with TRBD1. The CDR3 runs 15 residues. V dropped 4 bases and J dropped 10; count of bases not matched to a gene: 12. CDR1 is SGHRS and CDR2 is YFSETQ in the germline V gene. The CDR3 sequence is CASSPGQGSRYEQFF. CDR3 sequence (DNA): TGCGCCAGCAGCCCCGGACAGGGGTCCCGATACGAGCAGTTCTTC.

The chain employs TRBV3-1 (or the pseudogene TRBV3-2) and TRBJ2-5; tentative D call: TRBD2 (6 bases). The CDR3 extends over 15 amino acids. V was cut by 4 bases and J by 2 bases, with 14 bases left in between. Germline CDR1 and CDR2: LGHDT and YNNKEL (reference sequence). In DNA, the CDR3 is TGTGCCAGCAGCCCTCCGGGGCGGGAACAAGAGACCCAGTACTTC. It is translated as CASSPPGREQETQYF.

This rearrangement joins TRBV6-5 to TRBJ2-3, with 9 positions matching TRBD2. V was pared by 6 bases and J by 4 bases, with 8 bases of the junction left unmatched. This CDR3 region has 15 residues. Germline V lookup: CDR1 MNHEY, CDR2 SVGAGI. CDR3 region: CASSPPAGGADTQYF. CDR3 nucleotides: TGTGCCAGCAGCCCCCCAGCGGGGGGTGCAGATACGCAGTATTTT.

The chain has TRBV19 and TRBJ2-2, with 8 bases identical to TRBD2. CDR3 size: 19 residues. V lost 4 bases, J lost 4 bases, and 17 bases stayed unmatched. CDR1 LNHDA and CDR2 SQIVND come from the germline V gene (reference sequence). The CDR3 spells CASSTFAGFTSGGTGELFF. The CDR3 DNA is TGTGCCAGTAGTACTTTCGCCGGCTTCACTAGCGGCGGCACCGGGGAGCTGTTTTTT.

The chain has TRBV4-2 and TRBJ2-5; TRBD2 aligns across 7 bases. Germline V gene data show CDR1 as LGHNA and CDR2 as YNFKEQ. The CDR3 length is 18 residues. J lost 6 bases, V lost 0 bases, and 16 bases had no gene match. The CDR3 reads CASSQDPFGGGDRKTQYF. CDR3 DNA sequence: TGTGCCAGCAGCCAAGATCCATTCGGCGGGGGTGATAGGAAGACCCAGTACTTC.

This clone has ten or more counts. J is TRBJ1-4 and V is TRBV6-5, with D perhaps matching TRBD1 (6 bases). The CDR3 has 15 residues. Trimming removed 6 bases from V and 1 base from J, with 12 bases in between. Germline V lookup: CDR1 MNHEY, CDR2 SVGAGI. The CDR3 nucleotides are TGTGCCAGCAGGCAGACAGGTTTAACTAATGAAAAACTGTTTTTT. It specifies CASRQTGLTNEKLFF.

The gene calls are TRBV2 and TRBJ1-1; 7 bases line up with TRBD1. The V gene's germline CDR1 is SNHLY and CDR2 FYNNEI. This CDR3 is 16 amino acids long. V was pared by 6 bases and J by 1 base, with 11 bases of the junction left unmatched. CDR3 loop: CASRYRAGTANTEAFF. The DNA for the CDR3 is TGTGCCAGCAGATACCGAGCCGGGACAGCGAACACTGAAGCTTTCTTT.

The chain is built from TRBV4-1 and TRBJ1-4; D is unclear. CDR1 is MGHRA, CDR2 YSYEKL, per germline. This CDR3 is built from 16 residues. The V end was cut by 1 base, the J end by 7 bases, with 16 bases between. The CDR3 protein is CASSQATEEKAEKLFF. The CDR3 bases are TGCGCCAGCAGCCAAGCCACCGAGGAAAAGGCTGAAAAACTGTTTTTT.

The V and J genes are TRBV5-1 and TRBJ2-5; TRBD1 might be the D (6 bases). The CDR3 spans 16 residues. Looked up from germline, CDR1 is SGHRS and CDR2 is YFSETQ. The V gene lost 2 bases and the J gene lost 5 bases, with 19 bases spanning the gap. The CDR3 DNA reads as TGCGCCAGCAGCTTAAATCGGGTACAGGGTTACGAGACCCAGTACTTC. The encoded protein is CASSLNRVQGYETQYF.

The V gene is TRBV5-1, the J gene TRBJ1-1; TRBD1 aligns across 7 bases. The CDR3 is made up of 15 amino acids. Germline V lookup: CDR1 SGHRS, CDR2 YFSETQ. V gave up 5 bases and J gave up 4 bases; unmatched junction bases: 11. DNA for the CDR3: TGCGCCAGCAGTCGACAGGGCGAACTATCCACTGAAGCTTTCTTT. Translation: CASSRQGELSTEAFF. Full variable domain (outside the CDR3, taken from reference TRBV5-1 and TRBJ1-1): KAGVTQTPRYLIKTRGQQVTLSCSPISGHRSVSWYQQTPGQGLQFLFEYFSETQRNKGNFPGRFSGRQFSNSRSEMNVSTLELGDSALYLCASSRQGELSTEAFFGQGTRLTVV.

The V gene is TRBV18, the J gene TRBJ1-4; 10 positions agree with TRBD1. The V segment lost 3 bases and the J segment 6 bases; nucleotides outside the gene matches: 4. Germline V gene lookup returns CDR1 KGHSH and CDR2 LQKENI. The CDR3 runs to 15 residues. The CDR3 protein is CASSPGDRGDEKLFF. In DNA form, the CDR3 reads TGTGCCAGCTCACCCGGGGACAGGGGAGATGAAAAACTGTTTTTT.

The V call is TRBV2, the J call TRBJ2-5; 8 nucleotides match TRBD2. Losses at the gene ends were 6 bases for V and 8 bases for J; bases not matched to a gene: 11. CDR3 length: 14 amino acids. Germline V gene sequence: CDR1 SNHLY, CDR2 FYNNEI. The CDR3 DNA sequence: TGTGCCAGCAGGGCGGTAGCGGGGATTGCAACCCAGTACTTC. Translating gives CASRAVAGIATQYF.

DNA for the CDR3: TGTGCCAGCAGCTTAGGTCTAGGATCCTACGAGCAGTACTTC. It translates to CASSLGLGSYEQYF. This chain links TRBV7-2 with TRBJ2-7; no definite D call. Looked up from germline, CDR1 is SGHTA and CDR2 is FQGNSA. The CDR3 spans 14 residues. The V gene lost 1 base and the J gene lost 1 base, with 8 bases spanning the gap. The full variable domain, its missing parts supplied by reference TRBV7-2 and TRBJ2-7, is GAGVSQSPSNKVTEKGKDVELRCDPISGHTALYWYRQSLGQGLEFLIYFQGNSAPDKSGLPSDRFSAERTGGSVSTLTIQRTQQEDSAVYLCASSLGLGSYEQYFGPGTRLTVT.

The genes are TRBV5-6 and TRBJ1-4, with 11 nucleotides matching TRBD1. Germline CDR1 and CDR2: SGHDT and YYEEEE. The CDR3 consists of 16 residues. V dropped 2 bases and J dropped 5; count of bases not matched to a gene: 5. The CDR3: CASSFRGQGANEKLFF. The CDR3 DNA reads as TGTGCCAGCAGCTTCCGCGGACAGGGGGCAAATGAAAAACTGTTTTTT.

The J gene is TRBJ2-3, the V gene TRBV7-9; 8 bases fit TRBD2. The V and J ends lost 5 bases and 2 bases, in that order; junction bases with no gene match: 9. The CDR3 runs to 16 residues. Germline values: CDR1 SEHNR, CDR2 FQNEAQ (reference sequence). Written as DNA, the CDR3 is TGTGCCAGCAGCGGCGGGGGGCCGGGGTTCACAGATACGCAGTATTTT. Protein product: CASSGGGPGFTDTQYF.

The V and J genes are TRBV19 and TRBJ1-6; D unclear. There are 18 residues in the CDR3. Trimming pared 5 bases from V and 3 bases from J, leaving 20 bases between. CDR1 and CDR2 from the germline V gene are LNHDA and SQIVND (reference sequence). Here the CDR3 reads CASSYKGIDRSYNSPLHF. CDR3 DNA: TGTGCCAGTAGTTATAAAGGCATTGACCGGAGCTATAATTCACCCCTCCACTTT.

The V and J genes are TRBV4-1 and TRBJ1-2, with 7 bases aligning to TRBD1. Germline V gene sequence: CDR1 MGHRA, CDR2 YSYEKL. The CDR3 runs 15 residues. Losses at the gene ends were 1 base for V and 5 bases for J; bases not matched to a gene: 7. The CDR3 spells CASSQGAGGGYGYTF. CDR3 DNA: TGCGCCAGCAGCCAAGGGGCAGGGGGTGGTTATGGCTACACCTTC.

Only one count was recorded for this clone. Here the CDR3 reads CASSADRGGQPQHF. In DNA form, the CDR3 reads TGCGCCAGCAGCGCCGACAGGGGAGGTCAGCCCCAGCATTTT. The chain uses TRBV10-2 and TRBJ1-5; 8 bases line up with TRBD1. V shed 6 bases and J 6 bases; nucleotides not matched to a gene: 7. The CDR3 contains 14 residues. Germline CDR1 is WSHSY and CDR2 is SAAADI.

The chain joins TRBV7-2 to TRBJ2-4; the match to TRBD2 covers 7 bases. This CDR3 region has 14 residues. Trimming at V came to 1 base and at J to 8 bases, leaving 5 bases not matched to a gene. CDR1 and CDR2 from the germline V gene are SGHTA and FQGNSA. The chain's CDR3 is CASSLVWGGDIQYF. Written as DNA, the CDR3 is TGTGCCAGCAGCTTAGTATGGGGAGGGGACATTCAGTACTTC.

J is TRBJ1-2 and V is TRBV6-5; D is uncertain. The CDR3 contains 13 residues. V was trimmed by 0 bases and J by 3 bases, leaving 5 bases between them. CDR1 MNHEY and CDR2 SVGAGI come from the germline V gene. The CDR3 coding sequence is TGTGCCAGCAGTTACTCCGTCGACTATGGCTACACCTTC. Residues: CASSYSVDYGYTF.

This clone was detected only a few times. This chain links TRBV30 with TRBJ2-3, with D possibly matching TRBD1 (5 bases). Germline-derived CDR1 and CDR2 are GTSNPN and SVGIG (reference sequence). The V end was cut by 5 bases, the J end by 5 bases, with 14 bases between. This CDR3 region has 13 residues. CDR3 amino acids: CAWSSGFGDTQYF. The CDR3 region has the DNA TGTGCCTGGTCCTCAGGGTTCGGAGATACGCAGTATTTT.

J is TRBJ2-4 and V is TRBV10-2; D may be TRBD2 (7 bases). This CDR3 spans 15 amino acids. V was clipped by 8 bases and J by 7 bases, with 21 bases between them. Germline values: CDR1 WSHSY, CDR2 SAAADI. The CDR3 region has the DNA TGCGCCAGCCTGGATAGGGGGGGGGCGAGGAACATTCAGTACTTC. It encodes CASLDRGGARNIQYF.

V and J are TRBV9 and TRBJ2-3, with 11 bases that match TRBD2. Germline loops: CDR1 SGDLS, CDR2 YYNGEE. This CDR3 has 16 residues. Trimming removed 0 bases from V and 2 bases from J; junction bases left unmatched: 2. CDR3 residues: CASSVGLAGNTDTQYF. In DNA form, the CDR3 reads TGTGCCAGCAGCGTAGGACTAGCGGGGAACACAGATACGCAGTATTTT.